Each of the 24 T cell receptor beta chains below was sequenced from the same sample in a study (dated by TCRdb to the mid-2010s). The library was generated by 5' RACE. Sequenced using an Illumina MiSeq. The public reads were reanalyzed by TCRdb: fastp trimming at Q25, MiXCR alignment, in-frame beta chains only. Each CDR3 protein appears once, grouped with its most common genes and DNA. Within this sample are nearly 55,000 distinct CDR3 sequences, with approximately 24% of them counted one time only. The ten largest account for more than 3% of the sample. The sequenced sample was tumor-infiltrating naive CD4+ T cells sorted from the breast tumor. The cell subset or site label of this sample denotes: naive CD4+ T cells, CD4+CD45RA+CD25-. These receptors were obtained from a female donor with breast cancer.

The rearrangement joins TRBV2 to TRBJ2-1, with 10 bases fitting TRBD1. V shed 5 bases, J shed 6 bases, and the junction held 4 bases outside the gene matches. Per germline, CDR1 SNHLY and CDR2 FYNNEI. The CDR3 contains 14 residues. The CDR3 is CASSPGTGVNEQFF. The CDR3 bases are TGTGCCAGCAGTCCCGGGACAGGGGTCAATGAGCAGTTCTTC.

The table lists this clonotype with a few counts. This rearrangement joins TRBV24-1 to TRBJ1-5, with a weak D call TRBD1 (6 bases). The CDR3 has 16 amino acids. Trimming pared 4 bases from V and 3 bases from J, leaving 15 bases between. Germline V gives CDR1 KGHDR, CDR2 SFDVKD. The CDR3 spells CATSDRAGHTNQPQHF. As DNA, the CDR3 is TGTGCCACCAGTGACCGAGCGGGACACACCAATCAGCCCCAGCATTTT.

The rearrangement uses TRBV11-2 and TRBJ1-4; D unresolved. The V gene's germline CDR1 is SGHAT and CDR2 FQNNGV. The CDR3 runs to 13 residues. Deletions cut 5 bases from V and 8 bases from J, with 12 bases between. The CDR3 coding sequence is TGTGCCAGCAGCGCCCGGCTGGTAGAAAAACTGTTTTTT. Translation gives CASSARLVEKLFF.

J is TRBJ2-7 and V is TRBV6-2 or TRBV6-3, with TRBD2 matching over 9 bases. Germline V gene data show CDR1 as MNHEY and CDR2 as SVGEGT. The CDR3 extends over 17 amino acids. J gave up 3 bases and V 6 bases, and 15 bases lay outside the gene matches. The CDR3 region is CASRTGTSQGWSYEQYF. For the CDR3, the DNA is TGTGCCAGCAGGACCGGGACTAGCCAAGGATGGAGCTACGAGCAGTACTTC.

The chain recombines TRBV4-2 with TRBJ2-7, with D possibly TRBD2 on 6 matching bases. Germline CDR1 is LGHNA and CDR2 is YNFKEQ. This CDR3 spans 15 amino acids. Trimming removed 0 bases at V and 3 bases at J, with 12 bases between. CDR3 protein: CASSQDWRENYEQYF. The CDR3 nucleotides are TGTGCCAGCAGCCAAGACTGGCGGGAAAACTACGAGCAGTACTTC.

The gene calls are TRBV7-2 and TRBJ2-5; D is unresolved. Trimming took 5 bases from V and 4 from J, leaving 11 bases between them. This CDR3 comprises 13 residues. Germline V gene sequence: CDR1 SGHTA, CDR2 FQGNSA. In nucleotides, the CDR3 is TGTGCCAGCAGCGTAGTCGGTGGAGAGACCCAGTACTTC. Its protein product is CASSVVGGETQYF.

The rearrangement joins TRBV5-1 to TRBJ2-2; 11 bases line up with TRBD1. CDR1 and CDR2 from the germline V gene are SGHRS and YFSETQ. V gave up 0 bases and J gave up 7 bases; unmatched junction bases: 2. This CDR3 is 15 amino acids long. The CDR3 DNA follows: TGCGCCAGCAGCTTGGGGACAGGGGGCATCGGGGAGCTGTTTTTT. Amino acids: CASSLGTGGIGELFF.

This clonotype was picked up a small number of times. The gene calls are TRBV15 and TRBJ2-5, with D possibly being TRBD1 or TRBD2 (5 bases each). Trimming cost V 8 bases and J 0 bases, with 16 bases left between them. The CDR3 totals 15 residues. Germline assignment: CDR1 LNHNV and CDR2 YYDKDF (reference sequence). DNA for the CDR3: TGTGCCACCGGCGTCGGGACGGGGTACCAAGAGACCCAGTACTTC. Encoded protein: CATGVGTGYQETQYF.

This clonotype was seen ten or more times. This chain uses TRBV29-1 with TRBJ1-6; D call uncertain. This CDR3 comprises 13 residues. The ends were cut back, 4 bases at V and 7 bases at J, with 11 bases in the middle. In germline, CDR1 is SQVTM, CDR2 ANQGSEA. As DNA, the CDR3 is TGCAGCGTTGGTGAGGGAGGGAATTCACCCCTCCACTTT. This gives the protein CSVGEGGNSPLHF.

Concerning this clonotype itself: Just one base apart from a much larger clone, this may be a read error. V and J are TRBV7-2 and TRBJ2-2; D may be TRBD2 (6 bases). CDR3 size: 16 residues. Germline CDR1 and CDR2: SGHTA and FQGNSA. CDR3 DNA: TGTGCCAGCAGCTTAAGCGGGCAGGGAAACACCGGGGAGCGGTTTTTT. This encodes CASSLSGQGNTGERFF.

In this sample, this clonotype turned up a few times. The chain combines TRBV7-2 with TRBJ2-6; D may be TRBD2 (6 bases). V lost 5 bases and J lost 4, with 15 bases in between. Per the germline V gene, CDR1 is SGHTA and CDR2 is FQGNSA. CDR3 length equals 16 residues. The CDR3 region is CASSAGLGGGANVLTF. CDR3 bases: TGTGCCAGCAGCGCCGGACTTGGAGGGGGGGCCAACGTCCTGACTTTC. Supplemented by reference TRBV7-2 and TRBJ2-6, the full variable domain reads GAGVSQSPSNKVTEKGKDVELRCDPISGHTALYWYRQSLGQGLEFLIYFQGNSAPDKSGLPSDRFSAERTGGSVSTLTIQRTQQEDSAVYLCASSAGLGGGANVLTFGAGSRLTVL.

The rearrangement uses TRBV7-8 and TRBJ2-2, with a weak D call TRBD1 (7 bases). The V and J ends lost 8 bases and 3 bases respectively, with 19 bases between them. The CDR3 length is 16 residues. Per germline, CDR1 SGHVS and CDR2 FQNEAQ. The chain's CDR3 is CASRGRQGLDTGELFF. The CDR3 nucleotides are TGTGCCAGCCGAGGGAGACAGGGACTGGACACCGGGGAGCTGTTTTTT.

This clonotype has at least ten counts. The chain joins TRBV6-5 to TRBJ2-1; TRBD1 matches at 11 bases. The trim removed 5 bases at V and 2 bases at J, leaving 8 bases unmatched. This CDR3 spans 17 amino acids. Germline-derived CDR1 and CDR2 are MNHEY and SVGAGI. The CDR3 sequence is CASSIKPGQGAYNEQFF. In DNA, the CDR3 is TGTGCCAGCAGTATAAAGCCGGGACAGGGGGCCTACAATGAGCAGTTCTTC.

This clonotype was detected a few times. J is TRBJ1-2 and V is TRBV7-2; no reliable D call. The V end was cut by 2 bases, the J end by 8 bases, with 12 bases between. CDR3 length equals 13 residues. The germline V gene has CDR1 SGHTA and CDR2 FQGNSA. The CDR3 nucleotides are TGTGCCAGCAGCTTAAGGTTTGATGACGGCTACACCTTC. Translated, it gives CASSLRFDDGYTF. The full variable domain, completed using reference TRBV7-2 and TRBJ1-2, is GAGVSQSPSNKVTEKGKDVELRCDPISGHTALYWYRQSLGQGLEFLIYFQGNSAPDKSGLPSDRFSAERTGGSVSTLTIQRTQQEDSAVYLCASSLRFDDGYTFGSGTRLTVV.

This clonotype has more than one count but fewer than ten. The rearrangement links TRBV28 to TRBJ1-5, with unresolved D. The CDR3 has 13 amino acids. Trimming removed 3 bases from V and 5 bases from J, with 8 bases in between. Germline V gene data show CDR1 as MDHEN and CDR2 as SYDVKM. The CDR3 DNA reads as TGTGCCAGCAGTTTGATCAGGTATCAGCCCCAGCATTTT. Residues: CASSLIRYQPQHF.

The chain combines TRBV7-9 with TRBJ1-1, with D perhaps matching TRBD1 (6 bases). The CDR3 spans 16 residues. Germline values: CDR1 SEHNR, CDR2 FQNEAQ (reference sequence). Trimming stripped 1 base from V and 0 bases from J, with 12 bases between. The CDR3 region has the DNA TGTGCCAGCAGCTTAGTAGGGGGGGGAATGAACACTGAAGCTTTCTTT. It translates to CASSLVGGGMNTEAFF. The variable domain in full, completed from reference TRBV7-9 and TRBJ1-1, reads DTGVSQNPRHKITKRGQNVTFRCDPISEHNRLYWYRQTLGQGPEFLTYFQNEAQLEKSRLLSDRFSAERPKGSFSTLEIQRTEQGDSAMYLCASSLVGGGMNTEAFFGQGTRLTVV.

The V and J genes are TRBV11-2 and TRBJ2-7; 7 bases line up with TRBD2. The CDR3 has 14 amino acids. CDR1 and CDR2 from the germline V gene are SGHAT and FQNNGV. V trimming: 2 bases; J trimming: 5 bases; junction bases outside the gene matches: 6. The CDR3 here is CASSLTRELNEQYF. In nucleotides, the CDR3 is TGTGCCAGCAGCTTAACGCGGGAGCTAAACGAGCAGTACTTC.

J is TRBJ2-3 and V is TRBV9; 7 bases map to TRBD1. From germline, CDR1 is SGDLS and CDR2 YYNGEE. V lost 4 bases, J lost 3 bases, and 14 bases stayed unmatched. This CDR3 has 17 residues. The CDR3 is CASSLLSGRGRTDTQYF. The CDR3 coding sequence is TGTGCCAGCAGCCTCTTATCGGGTAGGGGGCGGACAGATACGCAGTATTTT.

This clonotype was picked up a small number of times. The chain uses TRBV3-1 and TRBJ1-1; 12 bases map to TRBD1. Germline V gives CDR1 LGHDT, CDR2 YNNKEL (reference sequence). This CDR3 has 14 amino acids. V lost 3 bases and J lost 6; bases outside the gene matches: 2. This CDR3 is CASSHGTGGPEAFF. As DNA, the CDR3 is TGTGCCAGCAGCCACGGGACAGGGGGCCCTGAAGCTTTCTTT.

The rearrangement links TRBV4-3 to TRBJ2-5; no definite D call. V was trimmed by 3 bases and J by 1 base, leaving 12 bases between them. Germline V lookup: CDR1 LGHNA, CDR2 YSLEER. The CDR3 covers 15 residues. CDR3 in DNA: TGCGCCAGCAGCCACAGAGCCAGCTTCCAAGAGACCCAGTACTTC. Translated, it gives CASSHRASFQETQYF.

In this sample, this clonotype turned up many times. The rearrangement joins TRBV6-5 to TRBJ1-1; the D gene is possibly TRBD1 (5 bases). The CDR3 runs to 14 residues. The V and J ends lost 2 bases and 5 bases respectively, with 12 bases between them. Germline V gene lookup returns CDR1 MNHEY and CDR2 SVGAGI. CDR3 DNA sequence: TGTGCCAGCAGTTACGGTAGGGGTTGGACTGAAGCTTTCTTT. It specifies CASSYGRGWTEAFF.

The gene calls are TRBV6-5 and TRBJ2-2, with no clear D. The CDR3 has 13 residues. V lost 4 bases, J lost 8 bases, and 11 bases lay in between. Germline V lookup: CDR1 MNHEY, CDR2 SVGAGI. The CDR3 sequence is CASSSSSWGELFF. The CDR3 nucleotides are TGTGCCAGCAGTTCCTCCTCATGGGGGGAGCTGTTTTTT.

The chain links TRBV3-1 to TRBJ2-3; the D is unclear. The CDR3 is made up of 14 amino acids. CDR1 is LGHDT, CDR2 YNNKEL, per germline (reference sequence). V shed 4 bases and J shed 5 bases, with 13 bases lying between them. CDR3 protein: CASSPGPLGDTQYF. CDR3 DNA sequence: TGTGCCAGCAGCCCCGGACCGCTTGGAGATACGCAGTATTTT.

This clonotype was found once. A clone one base away is much larger, so this may be a read error. This rearrangement joins TRBV7-9 to TRBJ2-2; 8 bases line up with TRBD2. Germline V gives CDR1 SEHNR, CDR2 FQNEAQ (reference sequence). The CDR3 runs 17 residues. CDR3 nucleotides: TGTGCCAGCAGCGACCCCCTAGCGGGTCCCAACACCGGGGAGCTGCTTTTT. Protein sequence: CASSDPLAGPNTGELLF.